Sequencing of this TCR beta chain was carried out in a study of response to subunit inactivated influenza vaccine. TCRdb independently ran MiXCR on the RT-PCR reads; one entry per CDR3 protein. The sample contains about half a million distinct CDR3 sequences, 7.6% of which appear only once. This CDR3 has 15 residues. The germline V gene encodes CDR1 LNHNV and CDR2 YYDKDF (reference sequence). The V gene lost 0 bases and the J gene lost 5 bases, with 13 bases spanning the gap. This sequence joins TRBV15 and TRBJ2-5, with D possibly matching TRBD2 (5 bases). The sequencing used PBMCs from blood, collected less than 30 months after vaccination. The TCR was taken from a man between 45 and 75 years old who received an inactivated influenza vaccine. CDR3 in amino acids: CATSRDRGRFETQYF. Written as DNA, the CDR3 is TGTGCCACCAGCAGAGATCGGGGTCGATTCGAGACCCAGTACTTC.